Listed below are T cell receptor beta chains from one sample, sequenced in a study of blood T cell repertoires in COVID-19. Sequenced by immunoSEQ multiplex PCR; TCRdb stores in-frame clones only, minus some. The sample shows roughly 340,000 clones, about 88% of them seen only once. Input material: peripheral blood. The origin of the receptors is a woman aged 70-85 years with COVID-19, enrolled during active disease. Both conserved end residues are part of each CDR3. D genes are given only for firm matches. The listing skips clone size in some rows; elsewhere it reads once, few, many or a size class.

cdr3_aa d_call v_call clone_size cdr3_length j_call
CASSQENRRNTEAFF . TRBV4-1 . 15 TRBJ1-1
CASSPLSGGVNTYEQYF TRBD2 TRBV7-2 . 17 TRBJ2-7
CASSQDDPTGGGTEAFF TRBD1 TRBV4-3 . 17 TRBJ1-1
CASSLGQGPSHNEQFF TRBD1 TRBV5-1 . 16 TRBJ2-1
CASSKGGGENYGYTF . TRBV21-1 . 15 TRBJ1-2
CASSVGTESEAFF . TRBV9 . 13 TRBJ1-1
CASSLGDDRDPPLHF TRBD1 TRBV7-9 . 15 TRBJ1-6
CASSPGETSSRFSNQPQHF . TRBV19 . 19 TRBJ1-5
CASSIQGAKGTEAFF TRBD1 TRBV5-4 many 15 TRBJ1-1
CAWTRGDHEQYF TRBD2 TRBV30 . 12 TRBJ2-7
CASSLEGGPHQPQHF . TRBV5-1 . 15 TRBJ1-5
CASSEDFKGKLFF . TRBV10-2 . 13 TRBJ1-4
CSASPTLPRRPETQYF . TRBV20-1 . 16 TRBJ2-5
CASRGQGARSWTEAFF TRBD1 TRBV19 once 16 TRBJ1-1
CASRWGTGGYGYTF TRBD1 TRBV5-1 . 14 TRBJ1-2
CASSSRGGFYNEQFF TRBD2 TRBV3-1/TRBV3-2 once 15 TRBJ2-1
CASSMAANTEAFF . TRBV19 . 13 TRBJ1-1
CASRLSYEQYF . TRBV2 . 11 TRBJ2-7
CASSYSTRGSSYEQYF . TRBV6-5 . 16 TRBJ2-7
CASSMHRAYGYTF . TRBV19 . 13 TRBJ1-2
CAPAGGEYGELFF TRBD2 TRBV7-9 . 13 TRBJ2-2
CAWSLGTGPQETQYF TRBD1 TRBV30 . 15 TRBJ2-5
CASSWGQGSAEAFF TRBD1 TRBV5-1 few 14 TRBJ1-1
CASSPPTGADYGYTF TRBD1 TRBV18 . 15 TRBJ1-2
CASSPRGSNTEAFF . TRBV9 . 14 TRBJ1-1
CASIAAGDISYEQYF TRBD2 TRBV28 . 15 TRBJ2-7
CASSPDRGDTQYF TRBD1 TRBV5-4 . 13 TRBJ2-3
CASSQESFETQYF . TRBV4-2 . 13 TRBJ2-5
CASTPGQNYEQYF TRBD1 TRBV6-5 . 13 TRBJ2-7
CASSLPKQGNTQYF TRBD1 TRBV5-1 . 14 TRBJ2-3
CASSYSVSQEAFF . TRBV6-5 . 13 TRBJ1-1
CASSLEGGFTDTQYF . TRBV11-2 . 15 TRBJ2-3
CASSPTGDIRNQPQHF TRBD1 TRBV18 . 16 TRBJ1-5
CASSLMSEETQYF . TRBV7-8 . 13 TRBJ2-5
CASSISRGNTEAFF . TRBV19 . 14 TRBJ1-1
CASSQPPLVQFNYGYTF . TRBV23-1 . 17 TRBJ1-2
CAWSVLFWEGEQYF TRBD2 TRBV30 . 14 TRBJ2-7
CASMDRVGIGYTF . TRBV9 . 13 TRBJ1-2
CASSPRTGGGYEQFF TRBD1 TRBV7-7 . 15 TRBJ2-1
CASSRELTGDTQYF . TRBV6-6 . 14 TRBJ2-3
CASSSTHRDEQFF . TRBV7-8 . 13 TRBJ2-1
CASSWGQGDGYTF . TRBV5-1 . 13 TRBJ1-2